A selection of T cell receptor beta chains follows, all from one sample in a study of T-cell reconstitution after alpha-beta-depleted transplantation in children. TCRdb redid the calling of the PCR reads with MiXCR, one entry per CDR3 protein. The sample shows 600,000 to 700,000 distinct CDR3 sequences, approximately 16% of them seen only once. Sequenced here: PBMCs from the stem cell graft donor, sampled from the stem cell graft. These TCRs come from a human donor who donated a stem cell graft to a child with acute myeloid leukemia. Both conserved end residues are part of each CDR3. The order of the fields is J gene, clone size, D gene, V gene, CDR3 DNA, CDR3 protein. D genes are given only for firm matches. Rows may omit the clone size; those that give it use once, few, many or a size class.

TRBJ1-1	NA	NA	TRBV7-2	TGTGCCAGCAGTTTAGTGGAGTCCGGGACACAAGCTTTCTTT	CASSLVESGTQAFF
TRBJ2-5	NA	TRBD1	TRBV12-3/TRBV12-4	TGTGCCAGCAGAGCACCAAACAGGGGAGAATGGGCTCAAGAGACCCAGTACTTC	CASRAPNRGEWAQETQYF
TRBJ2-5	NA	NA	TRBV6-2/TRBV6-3	TGTGCCAGCAGTTACTCGATAAGGGAACAAGAGACCCAGTACTTC	CASSYSIREQETQYF
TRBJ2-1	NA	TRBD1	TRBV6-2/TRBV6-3	TGTGCCATCACGGGACAGAGGCATGAGCAGTTCTTC	CAITGQRHEQFF
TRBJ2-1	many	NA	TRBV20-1	TGCAGTGCCCGAGGGGCCAATGAGCAGTTCTTC	CSARGANEQFF
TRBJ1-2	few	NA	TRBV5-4	TGTGCCAGCAGCTTGTCTCAAGGGGACTTATATGGCTACACCTTC	CASSLSQGDLYGYTF
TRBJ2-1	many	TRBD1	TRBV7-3	TGTGCCAGCAGCTCGAACCCATCAGGGGGACCCTACAATGAGCAGTTCTTC	CASSSNPSGGPYNEQFF
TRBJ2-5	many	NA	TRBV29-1	TGCAGCGTTGAAACCCCCGGGTGGGAGACCCAGTACTTC	CSVETPGWETQYF
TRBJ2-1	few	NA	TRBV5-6	TGTGCCAGCAGCAAGAACTACAATGAGCAGTTCTTC	CASSKNYNEQFF
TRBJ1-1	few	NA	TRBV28	TGTGCCAGCAGTTTAGGGGATCTTTGGGGTCGAGTGAACACTGAAGCTTTCTTT	CASSLGDLWGRVNTEAFF
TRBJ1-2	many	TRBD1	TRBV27	TGTGCCAGCAGGTCACAGGGGGGGGTGTATGGCTACACCTTC	CASRSQGGVYGYTF
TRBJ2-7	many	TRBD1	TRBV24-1	TGTGCCACCAGTGATTCGGGACAGGGCAGGGTCTACGAGCAGTACTTC	CATSDSGQGRVYEQYF
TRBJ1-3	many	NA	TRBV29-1	TGCAGCGCTCAGGGCCCAGCGGGAAACACCATATATTTT	CSAQGPAGNTIYF
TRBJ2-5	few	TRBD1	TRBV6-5	TGTGCCAGCAGTTACTTAGGGACAGGGGGGGAGACCCAGTACTTC	CASSYLGTGGETQYF
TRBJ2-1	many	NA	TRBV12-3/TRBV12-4	TGTGCCAGCAGCCGCGGGACGGTCTCCTCCAACAATGAGCAGTTCTTC	CASSRGTVSSNNEQFF
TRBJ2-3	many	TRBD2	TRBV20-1	TGCAGTACCATGGGGGGGGGAGATACGCAGTATTTT	CSTMGGGDTQYF
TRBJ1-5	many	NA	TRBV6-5	TGTGCCAGCAGTTACTCAGGACCTAATCAGCCCCAGCATTTT	CASSYSGPNQPQHF
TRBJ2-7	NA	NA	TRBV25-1	TGTGCCAGCAGTGATCTAGAGTGGGGACACATATACGAGCAGTACTTC	CASSDLEWGHIYEQYF
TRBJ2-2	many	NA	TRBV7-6	TGTGCCAGCAGATCCTCGGGCAACCTTGACACCGGGGAGCTGTTTTTT	CASRSSGNLDTGELFF
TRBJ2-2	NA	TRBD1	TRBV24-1	TGTGCCACCGTCGGACAGGGGGCAACCGGGGAGCTGTTTTTT	CATVGQGATGELFF
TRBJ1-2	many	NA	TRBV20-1	TGCAGTGCTAGAGAGTACGGGGCGCACGGCTACACCTTC	CSAREYGAHGYTF
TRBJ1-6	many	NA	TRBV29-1	TGCCCCCGCGACGGGGTTCTCCCCGCTGACTATAATTCACCCCTCCACTTT	CPRDGVLPADYNSPLHF
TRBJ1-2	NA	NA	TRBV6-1	TGTGCCTGCAGTGTCATGGGAGCTTCCTATGGCTACACCTTC	CACSVMGASYGYTF
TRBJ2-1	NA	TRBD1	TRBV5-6	TGTGCCAGCAGCCACTCCACGGACAGGGGCGAGCAGTTCTTC	CASSHSTDRGEQFF
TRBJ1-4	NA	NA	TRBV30	TGTGCCTGGAGTTCCGGGACGGCTAATGAAAAACTGTTTTTT	CAWSSGTANEKLFF
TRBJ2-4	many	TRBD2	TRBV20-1	TGCAGTGCTAGAGCCGTCCGGGCGGGGGACATTCAGTACTTC	CSARAVRAGDIQYF
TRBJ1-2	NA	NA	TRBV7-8	TGTGCCAGCAGCCGGGGGACACCCGGGGGTTATGGCTACACCTTC	CASSRGTPGGYGYTF
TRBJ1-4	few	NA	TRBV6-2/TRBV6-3	TGTGCCAGCAGTTACGCGGTGTCTAATGAAAAACTGTTTTTT	CASSYAVSNEKLFF
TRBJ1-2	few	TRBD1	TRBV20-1	TGCAGTGCTACCCCGACAGGGGGCTATGGCTACACCTTC	CSATPTGGYGYTF
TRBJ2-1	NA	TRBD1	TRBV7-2	TGTGCCAGCAGCTTAGACCGGGACAGGGGACTGTCTGAGCAGTTCTTC	CASSLDRDRGLSEQFF
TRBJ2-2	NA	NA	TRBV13	TGTGCCAGCAGCTCCGATCGGAGCGCGAACACCGGGGAGCTGTTTTTT	CASSSDRSANTGELFF
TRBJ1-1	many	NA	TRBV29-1	TGCAGCGCCCAGGGACAGAACACTGAAGCTTTCTTT	CSAQGQNTEAFF
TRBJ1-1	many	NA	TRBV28	TGTGCCAGAGCTCTAGACACTGAAGCTTTCTTT	CARALDTEAFF
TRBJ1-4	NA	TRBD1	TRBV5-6	TGTGCCAGCAGCTGGGACAGGGGTGGCGAAAAACTGTTTTTT	CASSWDRGGEKLFF
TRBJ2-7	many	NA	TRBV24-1	TGTGCCACCAGTGATTCGGGTGGGGGCCGAAGCTACGAGCAGTACTTC	CATSDSGGGRSYEQYF
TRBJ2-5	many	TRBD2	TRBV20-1	TGCAGTGCTACCAGATGGGAGACTAGCGGGCAAGAGACCCAGTACTTC	CSATRWETSGQETQYF